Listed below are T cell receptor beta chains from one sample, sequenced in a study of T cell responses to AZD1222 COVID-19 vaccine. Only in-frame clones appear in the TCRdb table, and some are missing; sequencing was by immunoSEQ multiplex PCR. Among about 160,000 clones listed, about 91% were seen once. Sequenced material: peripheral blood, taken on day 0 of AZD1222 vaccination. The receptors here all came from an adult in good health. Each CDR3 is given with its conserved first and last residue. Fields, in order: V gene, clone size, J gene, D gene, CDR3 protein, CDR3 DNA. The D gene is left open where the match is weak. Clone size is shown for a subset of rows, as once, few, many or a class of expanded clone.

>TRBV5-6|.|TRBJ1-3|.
CASSLGSQGSSSGNTIYF
TGTGCCAGCAGCTTGGGATCTCAGGGGTCCTCCTCTGGAAACACCATATATTTT
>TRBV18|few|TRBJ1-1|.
CASSRGTGEAFF
TGTGCCAGCTCGCGTGGGACCGGTGAAGCTTTCTTT
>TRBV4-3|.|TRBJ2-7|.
CASSQDDSRATEQYF
TGCGCCAGCAGCCAAGATGACTCGAGGGCTACCGAGCAGTACTTC
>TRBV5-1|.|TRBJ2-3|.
CASRRDLSTDTQYF
TGCGCCAGCAGACGCGACTTAAGCACAGATACGCAGTATTTT
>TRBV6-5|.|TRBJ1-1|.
CASTLKQVVTEAFF
TGTGCCAGCACTCTGAAACAGGTAGTGACTGAAGCTTTCTTT
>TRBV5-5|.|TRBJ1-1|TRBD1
CASSLTGATEAFF
TGTGCCAGCAGCTTAACAGGGGCCACTGAAGCTTTCTTT
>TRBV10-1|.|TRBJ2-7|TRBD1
CASSGSRDRTYEQYF
TGCGCCAGCAGTGGATCTAGGGACAGAACCTACGAGCAGTACTTC
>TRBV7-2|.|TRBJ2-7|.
CASSLVASTRRGEQYF
TGTGCCAGCAGCTTAGTGGCGTCCACTAGGAGGGGCGAGCAGTACTTC
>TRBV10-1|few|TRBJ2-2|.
CASSSPYPGSTGELFF
TGCGCCAGCAGCAGCCCCTACCCGGGATCTACAGGGGAGCTGTTTTTT
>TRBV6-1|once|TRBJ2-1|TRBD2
CASSQGLVGSYNEQFF
TGTGCCAGCAGTCAAGGACTAGTTGGCTCCTACAATGAGCAGTTCTTC
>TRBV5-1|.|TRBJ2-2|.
CASSLEVAGAAGELFF
TGCGCCAGCAGCTTGGAGGTAGCAGGGGCCGCCGGGGAGCTGTTTTTT
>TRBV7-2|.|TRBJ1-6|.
CASSRSIGNSPLHF
TGTGCCAGCAGCCGTTCCATCGGTAATTCACCCCTCCACTTT
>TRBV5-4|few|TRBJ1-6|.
CASQDRSSYNSPLHF
TGTGCCAGCCAGGACCGAAGCTCCTATAATTCACCCCTCCACTTT
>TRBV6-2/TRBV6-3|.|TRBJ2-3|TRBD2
CASSYGTSGAASTDTQYF
TGTGCCAGCAGTTACGGGACTAGCGGGGCTGCTAGCACAGATACGCAGTATTTT
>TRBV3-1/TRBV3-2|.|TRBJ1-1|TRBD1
CASSQARQGATAFF
TGTGCCAGCAGCCAGGCTCGACAGGGGGCGACAGCTTTCTTT
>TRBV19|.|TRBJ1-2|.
CASSISRTGGVHGYTF
TGTGCCAGTAGTATCAGCCGAACAGGAGGGGTGCATGGCTACACCTTC
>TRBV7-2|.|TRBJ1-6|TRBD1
CASSLPRQGMTYNSPLHF
TGTGCCAGCAGCTTACCCCGACAGGGAATGACCTATAATTCACCCCTCCACTTT
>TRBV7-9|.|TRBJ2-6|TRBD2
CASPPSGGSGANVLTF
TGTGCCAGCCCCCCTAGCGGGGGGTCTGGGGCCAACGTCCTGACTTTC
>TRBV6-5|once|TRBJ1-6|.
CASATPGPTNSPLHF
TGTGCCAGCGCCACACCGGGACCGACTAATTCACCCCTCCACTTT
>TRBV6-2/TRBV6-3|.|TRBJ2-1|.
CASSFNGIDRLANEQFF
TGTGCCAGCAGTTTCAACGGGATAGACAGATTAGCCAATGAGCAGTTCTTC
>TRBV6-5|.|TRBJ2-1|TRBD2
CASSYSRGGEHNEQFF
TGTGCCAGCAGTTACTCCCGCGGGGGAGAACACAATGAGCAGTTCTTC
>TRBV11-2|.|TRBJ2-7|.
CASSYPGLREQYF
TGTGCCAGCAGCTACCCAGGGTTGAGGGAGCAGTACTTC
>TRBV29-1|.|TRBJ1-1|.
CSVAGFGSNTEAFF
TGCAGCGTCGCCGGGTTTGGGTCGAACACTGAAGCTTTCTTT
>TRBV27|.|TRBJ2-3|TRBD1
CASSLTPPLQGAWADTQYF
TGTGCCAGCAGTTTAACCCCCCCCCTACAGGGGGCTTGGGCAGATACGCAGTATTTT
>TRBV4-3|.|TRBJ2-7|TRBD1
CASSQARQGFSYEQYF
TGCGCCAGCAGCCAAGCGCGACAGGGGTTCTCCTACGAGCAGTACTTC
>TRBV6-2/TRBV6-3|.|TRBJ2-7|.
CASSYGGWQYF
TGTGCCAGCAGTTACGGGGGATGGCAGTACTTC
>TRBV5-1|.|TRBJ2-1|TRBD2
CASLGGTYNEQFF
TGCGCCAGCCTCGGGGGGACCTACAATGAGCAGTTCTTC
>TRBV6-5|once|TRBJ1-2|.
CASSPWAESNYGYTF
TGTGCCAGCAGTCCCTGGGCAGAATCAAACTATGGCTACACCTTC
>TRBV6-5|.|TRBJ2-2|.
CASSYSTFSGELFF
TGTGCCAGCAGTTACTCGACTTTTTCTGGGGAGCTGTTTTTT
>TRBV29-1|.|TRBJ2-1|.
CSVEEVSPEQFF
TGCAGCGTCGAAGAGGTCTCTCCTGAGCAGTTCTTC
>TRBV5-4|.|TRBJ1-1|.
CASRPVDRLNTEAFF
TGTGCCAGCAGACCCGTTGACAGGCTGAACACTGAAGCTTTCTTT
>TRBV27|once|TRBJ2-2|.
CASSRGTGELFF
TGTGCCAGCAGTCGGGGGACCGGGGAGCTGTTTTTT
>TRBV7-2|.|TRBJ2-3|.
CASSFGLPDTQYF
TGTGCCAGCAGCTTTGGTCTGCCGGATACGCAGTATTTT
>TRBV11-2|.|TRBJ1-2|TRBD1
CASSPSGGVYGYTF
TGTGCCAGCAGCCCATCAGGGGGGGTCTATGGCTACACCTTC
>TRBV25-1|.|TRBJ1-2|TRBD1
CASSERTGSGYTF
TGTGCCAGCAGTGAACGGACAGGGTCTGGCTACACCTTC
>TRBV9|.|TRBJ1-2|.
CASSVEAGTGYGYTF
TGTGCCAGCAGCGTAGAAGCAGGGACTGGCTATGGCTACACCTTC
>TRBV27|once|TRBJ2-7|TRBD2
CASSLSVGGTYEQYF
TGTGCCAGCAGTTTATCGGTCGGGGGGACCTACGAGCAGTACTTC
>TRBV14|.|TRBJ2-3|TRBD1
CASSQEKGTGRTDTQYF
TGTGCCAGCAGCCAAGAGAAGGGGACAGGGCGAACAGATACGCAGTATTTT
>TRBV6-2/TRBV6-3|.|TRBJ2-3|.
CASSRTVTDTQYF
TGTGCCAGCAGTCGGACAGTCACAGATACGCAGTATTTT
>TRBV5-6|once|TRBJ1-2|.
CASSLGRAGGYTF
TGTGCCAGCAGCTTGGGCAGGGCAGGCGGCTACACCTTC
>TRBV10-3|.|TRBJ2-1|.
CAISESTGGVYNEQFF
TGTGCCATCAGTGAGTCAACAGGGGGGGTTTACAATGAGCAGTTCTTC
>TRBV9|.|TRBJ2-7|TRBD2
CASSDGTSGRTYEQYF
TGTGCCAGCAGTGATGGGACTAGCGGGAGGACCTACGAGCAGTACTTC
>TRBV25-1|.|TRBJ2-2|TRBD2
CASSAGDTGELFF
TGTGCCAGCAGCGCGGGGGACACCGGGGAGCTGTTTTTT
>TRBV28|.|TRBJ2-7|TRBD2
CASSFGLAGDSGYEQYF
TGTGCCAGCAGTTTTGGTCTAGCGGGAGATTCTGGATACGAGCAGTACTTC
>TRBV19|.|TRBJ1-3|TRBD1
CASSMQGGGGNTIYF
TGTGCCAGTAGTATGCAAGGGGGCGGTGGAAACACCATATATTTT
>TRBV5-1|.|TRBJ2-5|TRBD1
CASSLDPTGSFFETQYF
TGCGCCAGCAGCTTGGATCCGACAGGGAGTTTTTTCGAGACCCAGTACTTC
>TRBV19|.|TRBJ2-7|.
CASSRTDGLYEQYF
TGTGCCAGTAGTCGGACGGATGGCCTCTACGAGCAGTACTTC
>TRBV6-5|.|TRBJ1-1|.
CASNLGGTEAFF
TGTGCCAGCAACCTGGGGGGCACTGAAGCTTTCTTT
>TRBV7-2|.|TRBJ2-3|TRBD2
CASSLGQRGGFQDTQYF
TGTGCCAGCAGCTTAGGCCAGCGGGGGGGCTTTCAAGATACGCAGTATTTT
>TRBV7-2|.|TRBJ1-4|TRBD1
CASSFGQARVNEKLFF
TGTGCCAGCAGCTTTGGACAGGCGAGGGTTAATGAAAAACTGTTTTTT
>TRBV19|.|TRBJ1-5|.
CASKKMGGNQPQHF
TGTGCCAGTAAGAAAATGGGTGGAAATCAGCCCCAGCATTTT
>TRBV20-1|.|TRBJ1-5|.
CSASGGNFNQPQHF
TGCAGTGCTAGTGGGGGGAATTTCAATCAGCCCCAGCATTTT
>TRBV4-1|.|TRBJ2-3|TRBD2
CASSQGRSSGGDDTQYF
TGCGCCAGCAGCCAAGGTAGATCTAGCGGGGGGGATGATACGCAGTATTTT